This T cell receptor (beta chain) was sequenced in a study of T cells in Graves' hyperthyroidism and ophthalmopathy. Study outcomes and limitations: Separation of ophthalmopathy from stable hyperthyroidism was achieved by a 13 V-J model.

This clonotype was recorded a few times. Its cognate antigen is unknown. V trimming: 0 bases; J trimming: 4 bases; junction bases outside the gene matches: 3. CDR3 length: 15 amino acids. Germline values: CDR1 MNHEY, CDR2 SMNVEV (reference sequence). RNA transcripts gave rise to amplified TCR beta CDR3 regions. The HTBI primer set was used in a first-round RT-PCR of the TCR CDR3. MiXCR was run by TCRdb on the multiplex PCR reads, yielding one entry per CDR3 protein. The data contain roughly 500,000 distinct CDR3 sequences, about 46% of them seen just once; the ten biggest clones take up about two fifths. Exclusion followed for patients with uncontrolled infection, other autoimmune disease, pregnancy or lactation.

V is TRBV27 and J is TRBJ2-7, with 10 bases that match TRBD1. Sample: peripheral blood or thyroid tissue (not recorded which). The TCR sequence derives from an adult woman with Graves' disease, either hyperthyroidism or ophthalmopathy (not recorded which). The CDR3 sequence: CASSLSGQGRYEQYF. The CDR3 bases are TGTGCCAGCAGTTTATCGGGACAGGGGAGGTACGAGCAGTACTTC.